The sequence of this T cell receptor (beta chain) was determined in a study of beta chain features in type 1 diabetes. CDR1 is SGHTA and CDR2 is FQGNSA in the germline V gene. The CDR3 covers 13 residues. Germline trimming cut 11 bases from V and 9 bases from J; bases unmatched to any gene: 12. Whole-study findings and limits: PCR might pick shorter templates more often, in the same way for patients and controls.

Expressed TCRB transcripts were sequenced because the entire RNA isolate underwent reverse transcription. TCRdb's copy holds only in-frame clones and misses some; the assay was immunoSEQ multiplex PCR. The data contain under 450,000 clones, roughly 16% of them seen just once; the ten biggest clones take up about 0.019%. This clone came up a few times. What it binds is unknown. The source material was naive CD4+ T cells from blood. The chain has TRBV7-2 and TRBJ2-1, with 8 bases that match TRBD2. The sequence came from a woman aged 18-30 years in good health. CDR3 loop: CAVGRSGVGEQFF. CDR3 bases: TGTGCCGTGGGGCGTAGCGGGGTAGGTGAGCAGTTCTTC.